This TCR beta chain was sequenced in a study of patients and donors after allogeneic stem cell transplantation. Each CDR3 protein is one row after TCRdb ran MiXCR on the RT-PCR reads. The sample includes about a million distinct CDR3 sequences, roughly 18% of them seen just once. The sequencing input was blood, either unsorted or a sorted T cell fraction (not recorded which). The receptor was isolated from a human donor who was either an allogeneic HSCT recipient or a stem cell or donor lymphocyte infusion donor (not recorded which). It is not recorded whose cells these are; they may come from a transplant donor.

The CDR3 nucleotides are TGCGCCAGCAGCGAGACAGGCACCACTAGAGCACCCCTCCACTTT. Amino acid sequence: CASSETGTTRAPLHF. The chain recombines TRBV5-1 with TRBJ1-6; a weak D match, TRBD1 (6 bases). The V end lost 4 bases, the J end lost 11 bases, and 19 bases lay between the germline ends. This CDR3 has 15 residues. Germline V gene lookup returns CDR1 SGHRS and CDR2 YFSETQ.